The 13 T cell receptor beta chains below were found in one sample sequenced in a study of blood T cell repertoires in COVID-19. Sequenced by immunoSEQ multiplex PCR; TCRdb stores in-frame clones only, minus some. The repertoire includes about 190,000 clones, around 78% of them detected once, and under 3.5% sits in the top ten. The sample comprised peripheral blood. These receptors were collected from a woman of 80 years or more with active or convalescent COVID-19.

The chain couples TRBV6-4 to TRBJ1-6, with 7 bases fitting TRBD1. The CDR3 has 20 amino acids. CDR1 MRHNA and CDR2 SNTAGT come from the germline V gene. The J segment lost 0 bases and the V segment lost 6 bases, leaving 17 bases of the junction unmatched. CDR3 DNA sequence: TGTGCCAGCAGGGGGACTCCCGGGACAGAATCCCTCTCCTATAATTCACCCCTCCACTTT. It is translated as CASRGTPGTESLSYNSPLHF.

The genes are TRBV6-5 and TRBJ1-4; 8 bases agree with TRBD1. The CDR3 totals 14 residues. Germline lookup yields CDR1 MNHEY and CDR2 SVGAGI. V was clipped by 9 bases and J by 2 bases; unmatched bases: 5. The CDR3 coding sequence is TGTGCCAGGGGGGGGGACAGGACTAATGAAAAACTGTTTTTT. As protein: CARGGDRTNEKLFF.

In DNA form, the CDR3 reads TGCGCCAGCAGCATCCAGGGTCAGAACACCGGGGAGCTGTTTTTT. It specifies CASSIQGQNTGELFF. V is TRBV5-1 and J is TRBJ2-2, with D possibly TRBD1 on 5 matching bases. Trimming stripped 4 bases from V and 1 base from J, with 11 bases between. CDR3 length: 15 residues. Per germline, CDR1 SGHRS and CDR2 YFSETQ. Based on the CDR3 plus reference TRBV5-1 and TRBJ2-2, the full variable domain is KAGVTQTPRYLIKTRGQQVTLSCSPISGHRSVSWYQQTPGQGLQFLFEYFSETQRNKGNFPGRFSGRQFSNSRSEMNVSTLELGDSALYLCASSIQGQNTGELFFGEGSRLTVL.

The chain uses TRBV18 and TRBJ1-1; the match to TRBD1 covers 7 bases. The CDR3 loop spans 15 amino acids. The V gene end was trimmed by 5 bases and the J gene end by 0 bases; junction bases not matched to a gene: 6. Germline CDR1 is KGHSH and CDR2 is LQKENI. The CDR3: CASSSTRGMNTEAFF. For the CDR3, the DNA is TGTGCCAGCTCATCGACCAGGGGGATGAACACTGAAGCTTTCTTT.

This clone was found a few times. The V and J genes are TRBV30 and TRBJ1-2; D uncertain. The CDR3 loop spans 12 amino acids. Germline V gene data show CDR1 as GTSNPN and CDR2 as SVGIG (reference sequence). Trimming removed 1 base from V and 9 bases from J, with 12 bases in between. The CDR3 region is CAWSGAGSSYTF. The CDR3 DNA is TGTGCCTGGAGTGGGGCGGGTTCAAGCTACACCTTC.

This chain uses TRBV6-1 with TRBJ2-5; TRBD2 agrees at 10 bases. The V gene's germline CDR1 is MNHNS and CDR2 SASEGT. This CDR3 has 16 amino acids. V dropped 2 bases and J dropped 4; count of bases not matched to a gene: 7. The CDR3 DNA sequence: TGTGCCAGCAGTGAAAGTCTAGCGGGGGTTCGAGAGACCCAGTACTTC. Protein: CASSESLAGVRETQYF.

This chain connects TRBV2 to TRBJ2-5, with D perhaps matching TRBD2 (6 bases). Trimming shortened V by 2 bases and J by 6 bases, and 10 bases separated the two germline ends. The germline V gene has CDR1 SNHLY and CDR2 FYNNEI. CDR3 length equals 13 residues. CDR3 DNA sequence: TGTGCCAGCAGTGAATTTGGGGGGAAGACCCAGTACTTC. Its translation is CASSEFGGKTQYF. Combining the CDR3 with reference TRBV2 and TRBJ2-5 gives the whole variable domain EPEVTQTPSHQVTQMGQEVILRCVPISNHLYFYWYRQILGQKVEFLVSFYNNEISEKSEIFDDQFSVERPDGSNFTLKIRSTKLEDSAMYFCASSEFGGKTQYFGPGTRLLVL.

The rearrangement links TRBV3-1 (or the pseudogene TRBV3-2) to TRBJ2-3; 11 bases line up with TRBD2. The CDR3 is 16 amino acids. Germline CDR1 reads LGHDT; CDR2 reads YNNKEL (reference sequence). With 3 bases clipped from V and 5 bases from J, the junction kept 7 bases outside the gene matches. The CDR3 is CASSHDLAGGGDTQYF. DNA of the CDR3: TGTGCCAGCAGCCATGACCTAGCGGGGGGAGGAGATACGCAGTATTTT.

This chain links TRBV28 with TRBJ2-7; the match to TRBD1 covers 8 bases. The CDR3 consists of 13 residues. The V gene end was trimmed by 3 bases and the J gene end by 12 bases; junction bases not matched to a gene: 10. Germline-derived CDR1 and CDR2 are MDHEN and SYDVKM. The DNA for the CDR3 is TGTGCCAGCAGTTTGTGGGACAGGAGCTATTGGTACTTC. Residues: CASSLWDRSYWYF.

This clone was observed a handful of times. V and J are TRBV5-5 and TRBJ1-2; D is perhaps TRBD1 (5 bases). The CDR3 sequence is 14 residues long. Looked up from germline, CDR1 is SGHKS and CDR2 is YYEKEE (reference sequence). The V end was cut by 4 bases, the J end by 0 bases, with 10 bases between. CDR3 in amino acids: CASSPEGSNYGYTF. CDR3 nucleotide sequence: TGTGCCAGCAGCCCGGAGGGGTCTAACTATGGCTACACCTTC.

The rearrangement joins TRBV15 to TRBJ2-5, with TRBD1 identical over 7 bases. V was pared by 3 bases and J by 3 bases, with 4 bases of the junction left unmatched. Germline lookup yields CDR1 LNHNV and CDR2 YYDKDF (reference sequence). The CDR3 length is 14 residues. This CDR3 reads CATSRGQNEETQYF. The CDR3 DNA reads TGTGCCACCAGCAGGGGACAGAACGAAGAGACCCAGTACTTC. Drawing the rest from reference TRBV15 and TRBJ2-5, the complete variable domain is DAMVIQNPRYQVTQFGKPVTLSCSQTLNHNVMYWYQQKSSQAPKLLFHYYDKDFNNEADTPDNFQSRRPNTSFCFLDIRSPGLGDTAMYLCATSRGQNEETQYFGPGTRLLVL.

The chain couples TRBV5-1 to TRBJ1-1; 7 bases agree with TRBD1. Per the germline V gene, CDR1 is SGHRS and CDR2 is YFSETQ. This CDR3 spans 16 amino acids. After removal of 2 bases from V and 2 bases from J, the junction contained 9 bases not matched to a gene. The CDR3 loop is CASSFTYRGSNTEAFF. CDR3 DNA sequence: TGCGCCAGCAGCTTTACGTACAGGGGAAGTAACACTGAAGCTTTCTTT.

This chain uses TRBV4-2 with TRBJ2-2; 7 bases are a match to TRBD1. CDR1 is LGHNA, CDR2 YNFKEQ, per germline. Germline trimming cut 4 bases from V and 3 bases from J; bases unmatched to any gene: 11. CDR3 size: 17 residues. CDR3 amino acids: CASSRSSQGVYTGELFF. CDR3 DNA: TGTGCCAGCAGCCGATCTTCCCAGGGGGTCTACACCGGGGAGCTGTTTTTT.